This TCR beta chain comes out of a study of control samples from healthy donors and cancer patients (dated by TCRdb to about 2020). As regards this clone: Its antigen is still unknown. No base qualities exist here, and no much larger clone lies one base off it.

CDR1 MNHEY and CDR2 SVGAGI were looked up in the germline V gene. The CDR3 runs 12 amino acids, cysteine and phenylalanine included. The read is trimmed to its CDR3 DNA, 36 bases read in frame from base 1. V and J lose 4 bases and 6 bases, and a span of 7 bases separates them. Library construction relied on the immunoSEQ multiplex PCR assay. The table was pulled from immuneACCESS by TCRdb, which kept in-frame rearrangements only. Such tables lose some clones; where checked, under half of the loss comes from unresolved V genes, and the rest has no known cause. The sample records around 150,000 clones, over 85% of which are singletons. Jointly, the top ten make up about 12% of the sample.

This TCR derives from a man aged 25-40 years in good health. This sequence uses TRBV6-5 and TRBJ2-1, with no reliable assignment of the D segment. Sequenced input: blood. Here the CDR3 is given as CASSFDTNEQFF. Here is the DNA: TGTGCCAGCAGTTTCGATACCAATGAGCAGTTCTTC.